The T cell receptor (beta chain) under discussion was sequenced for a study of blood T cell repertoires in COVID-19 (dated by TCRdb to 2018 to 2021). General notes on the study: The collaborator samples originated in the United States, Italy and Spain and spanned the acute and convalescent phases of COVID-19. The prospective study material was composed of cDNA or gDNA derived from T cells, B-cell-depleted T cells, or PBMCs. Subjects who had been exposed to COVID-19, were actively infected with it, or had recovered from it provided the deeply sampled blood TCRbeta repertoires that made up the dataset. The repertoires were released in a freely available public database intended as a resource for research on the immune response to SARS-CoV-2. Samples came from the ongoing ImmuneRACE study (first 160 participants) plus 1,254 subjects from 6 global collaborators. Nearly every sample came with metadata listing a de-identified subject ID, COVID-19 status, age in years and sex. Where HLA class I and class II types were available, the types were taken from metadata supplied by the sample provider, not from assay-based typing.

TCRbeta CDR3 regions were amplified from genomic DNA by means of the immunoSEQ Assay, a bias-controlled multiplex PCR. The authors processed their data as follows. Nucleated cell counts per sample were estimated from amplification of reference gene primers within the assay. Sequence reads were collapsed and filtered to measure the absolute abundance of every unique TCRbeta CDR3 rearrangement. Productive Simpson clonality was computed per sample as the square root of Simpson's diversity index over productive rearrangements. TCRdb mirrors the immuneACCESS table, restricted to in-frame sequences. Some clones are absent from its copies; in checked studies, under half trace to an unresolved V gene, and the reason for the others is unknown. V and J calls plus clone size are reproduced from that table; the DNA served to infer D and trimming. Present in this sample are roughly 40,000 clones, approximately 81% of which were seen just once. The top ten clonotypes cover about 29% of the sample.

Whole blood was collected in K2EDTA tubes by collaborating institutions according to the institutions' own protocols. For TCRbeta analysis, collaborators shipped samples in one of three forms: frozen whole blood, isolated PBMCs, or DNA extracted from either of those sample types. Remarks on this clone: Its antigen remains undetermined. The sample holds no much larger clone one base away, and base qualities are not on file.

Including cysteine and phenylalanine, the CDR3 has 16 amino acids. Only CDR3 DNA is held: 48 bases, read in frame from base 1. CDR1 is given as LNHDA and CDR2 as SQIVND, both from the germline V gene (reference sequence). The germline V end is reduced by 3 bases and the J end by 4 bases; junction bases left unmatched: 9. The paper's findings and limits, for the study overall: Clinical and demographic metadata were provided uncurated, with the amount varying by source and participant.

Sequencing was done on a sample of peripheral blood. Recombination connected TRBV19 to TRBJ2-3; a stretch of 8 junction bases matches TRBD1. The TCR was taken from an elderly man with active or convalescent COVID-19. The encoded CDR3 is CASSIQGARMADTQYF. The nucleotide sequence reads TGTGCCAGTAGTATTCAGGGGGCGCGGATGGCAGATACGCAGTATTTT.